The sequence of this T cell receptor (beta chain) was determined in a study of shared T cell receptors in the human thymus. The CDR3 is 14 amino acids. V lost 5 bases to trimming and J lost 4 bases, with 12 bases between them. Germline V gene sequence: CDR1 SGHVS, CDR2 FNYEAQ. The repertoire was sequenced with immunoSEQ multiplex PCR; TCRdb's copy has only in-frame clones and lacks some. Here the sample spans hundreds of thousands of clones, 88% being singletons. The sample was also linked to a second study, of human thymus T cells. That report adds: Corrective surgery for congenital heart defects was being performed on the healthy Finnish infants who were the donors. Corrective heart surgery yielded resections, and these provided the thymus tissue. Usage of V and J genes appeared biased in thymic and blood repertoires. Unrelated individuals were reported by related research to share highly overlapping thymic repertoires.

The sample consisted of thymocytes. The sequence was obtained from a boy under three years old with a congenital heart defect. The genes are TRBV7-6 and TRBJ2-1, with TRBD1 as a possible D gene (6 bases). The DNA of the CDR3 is TGTGCCAGCAGCGCAGGGGACCATTACAATGAGCAGTTCTTC. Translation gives CASSAGDHYNEQFF.